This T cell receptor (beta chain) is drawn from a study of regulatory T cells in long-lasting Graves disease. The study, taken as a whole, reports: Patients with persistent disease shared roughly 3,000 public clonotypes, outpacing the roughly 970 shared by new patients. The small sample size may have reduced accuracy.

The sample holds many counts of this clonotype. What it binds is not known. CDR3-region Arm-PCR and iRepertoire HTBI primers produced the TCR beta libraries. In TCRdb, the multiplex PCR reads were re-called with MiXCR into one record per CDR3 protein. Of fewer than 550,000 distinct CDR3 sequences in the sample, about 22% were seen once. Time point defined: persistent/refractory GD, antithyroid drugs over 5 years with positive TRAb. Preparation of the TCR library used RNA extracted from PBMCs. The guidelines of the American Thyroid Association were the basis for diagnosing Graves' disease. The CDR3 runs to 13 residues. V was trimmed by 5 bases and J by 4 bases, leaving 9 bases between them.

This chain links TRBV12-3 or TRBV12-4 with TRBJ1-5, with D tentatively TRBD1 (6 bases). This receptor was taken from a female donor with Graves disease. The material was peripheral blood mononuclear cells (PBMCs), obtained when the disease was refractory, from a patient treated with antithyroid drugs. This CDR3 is CASSRTANQPQHF. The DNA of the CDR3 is TGTGCCAGCAGTCGGACAGCTAATCAGCCCCAGCATTTT.